What follows are 22 T cell receptor beta chains derived from one specimen sequenced in a study of cytomegalovirus exposure and HLA in healthy donors. Only in-frame clones appear in the TCRdb table, and some are missing; sequencing was by immunoSEQ multiplex PCR. The table shows some 170,000 clones, with around nine tenths occurring only once. The specimen sequenced was PBMCs. The source is a man younger than 30 in good health and CMV-seropositive.

Details on this clone: Other DNA sequences in the sample encode the same CDR3. The rearrangement joins TRBV2 to TRBJ1-1; no clear D. The CDR3 is 11 residues long. Germline loops: CDR1 SNHLY, CDR2 FYNNEI. With 6 bases removed from V and 5 bases from J, the gap between germline ends came to 7 bases. DNA for the CDR3: TGTGCCAGCAGGGGAGGGACTGAAGCTTTCTTT. Amino acid sequence: CASRGGTEAFF. Drawing the rest from reference TRBV2 and TRBJ1-1, the complete variable domain is EPEVTQTPSHQVTQMGQEVILRCVPISNHLYFYWYRQILGQKVEFLVSFYNNEISEKSEIFDDQFSVERPDGSNFTLKIRSTKLEDSAMYFCASRGGTEAFFGQGTRLTVV.

The gene calls are TRBV29-1 and TRBJ2-1, with no clear D. Germline CDR1 is SQVTM and CDR2 is ANQGSEA. V lost 1 base and J lost 0, with 13 bases in between. The CDR3 contains 16 residues. Here the CDR3 reads CSVEGNENSSYNEQFF. As DNA, the CDR3 is TGCAGCGTTGAAGGTAATGAAAACTCCTCCTACAATGAGCAGTTCTTC.

This clone was found once. The J gene is TRBJ2-7, the V gene TRBV2; no clear D gene. Germline CDR1 is SNHLY and CDR2 is FYNNEI. This CDR3 comprises 14 residues. Trimming removed 7 bases at V and 3 bases at J, with 16 bases between. The CDR3 is CASMSPQRGYEQYF. CDR3 nucleotides: TGTGCCAGCATGAGTCCTCAGCGAGGCTACGAGCAGTACTTC.

DNA for the CDR3: TGTGCCAGCAGCCAAGCCACTAGCGGGGAGTACTACAATGAGCAGTTCTTC. Encoded protein: CASSQATSGEYYNEQFF. The rearrangement uses TRBV4-2 and TRBJ2-1; 10 positions match TRBD2. The V and J ends lost 1 base and 3 bases, in that order; junction bases with no gene match: 6. The germline CDR1 and CDR2 sequences are LGHNA and YNFKEQ. This CDR3 spans 17 amino acids.

The V gene is TRBV28, the J gene TRBJ2-7; TRBD2 agrees at 9 bases. The CDR3 extends over 15 amino acids. The V gene end was trimmed by 5 bases and the J gene end by 2 bases; junction bases not matched to a gene: 7. Germline lookup yields CDR1 MDHEN and CDR2 SYDVKM. The CDR3 DNA follows: TGTGCCAGCAGTCCTCCCGCTAGCGGGACCTACGAGCAGTACTTC. This gives the protein CASSPPASGTYEQYF. Based on the CDR3 plus reference TRBV28 and TRBJ2-7, the full variable domain is DVKVTQSSRYLVKRTGEKVFLECVQDMDHENMFWYRQDPGLGLRLIYFSYDVKMKEKGDIPEGYSVSREKKERFSLILESASTNQTSMYLCASSPPASGTYEQYFGPGTRLTVT.

The chain carries TRBV6-1 and TRBJ1-2; 7 nucleotides line up with TRBD1. The CDR3 extends over 15 amino acids. Germline CDR1 is MNHNS and CDR2 is SASEGT. V gave up 7 bases and J gave up 8 bases; unmatched junction bases: 16. The DNA for the CDR3 is TGTGCCAGCAACAATTTTCACAGGGGCGCTGAGGGCTACACCTTC. This codes for CASNNFHRGAEGYTF.

The J gene is TRBJ2-1, the V gene TRBV4-1; D unresolved. This CDR3 has 15 residues. Germline CDR1 and CDR2: MGHRA and YSYEKL. The V end lost 3 bases, the J end lost 4 bases, and 13 bases lay between the germline ends. The CDR3 loop is CASSHEIDWYNEQFF. The DNA of the CDR3 is TGCGCCAGCAGCCATGAAATCGACTGGTACAATGAGCAGTTCTTC.

The chain joins TRBV19 to TRBJ1-2, with D maybe TRBD1 (5 bases). Trimming stripped 7 bases from V and 1 base from J, with 16 bases between. The germline gives CDR1 LNHDA, CDR2 SQIVND (reference sequence). The CDR3 sequence is 15 residues long. CDR3 protein: CASNKDTGFNYGYTF. The CDR3 region has the DNA TGTGCCAGTAACAAAGACACAGGATTTAACTATGGCTACACCTTC.

V usage is TRBV6-8 and J usage is TRBJ2-3, with D possibly matching TRBD2 (6 bases). The CDR3 covers 16 residues. The V gene lost 5 bases and the J gene lost 2 bases, with 17 bases spanning the gap. Germline V gene sequence: CDR1 MNHGY, CDR2 SAAAGT. The CDR3 DNA follows: TGTGCCAGCAGTCTTACACCGGGAGATCCCACAGATACGCAGTATTTT. The encoded protein is CASSLTPGDPTDTQYF.

The chain has TRBV7-9 and TRBJ2-3; D unclear. The CDR3 is made up of 12 amino acids. Germline CDR1 SEHNR, CDR2 FQNEAQ (reference sequence). The V end was cut by 4 bases, the J end by 2 bases, with 4 bases between. This chain's CDR3 is CASSSYTDTQYF. In DNA, the CDR3 is TGTGCCAGCAGCTCCTACACAGATACGCAGTATTTT.

V is TRBV11-2 and J is TRBJ2-7; D gene unclear. CDR1 is SGHAT, CDR2 FQNNGV, per germline. The V gene lost 0 bases and the J gene lost 2 bases, with 5 bases spanning the gap. The length of the CDR3 is 13 residues. DNA for the CDR3: TGTGCCAGCAGCTTAGAGTCTCCCTACGAGCAGTACTTC. As protein: CASSLESPYEQYF. Full variable domain (missing parts from reference TRBV11-2 and TRBJ2-7): EAGVAQSPRYKIIEKRQSVAFWCNPISGHATLYWYQQILGQGPKLLIQFQNNGVVDDSQLPKDRFSAERLKGVDSTLKIQPAKLEDSAVYLCASSLESPYEQYFGPGTRLTVT.

This clone appeared once. V and J are TRBV29-1 and TRBJ2-5, with a weak D call TRBD1 (5 bases). The CDR3 is 12 residues long. V lost 4 bases to trimming and J lost 1 base, with 7 bases between them. CDR1 is SQVTM, CDR2 ANQGSEA, per germline. The CDR3 nucleotides read TGCAGCGTTGGACAGCGCCAAGAGACCCAGTACTTC. Translated, it gives CSVGQRQETQYF.

The V and J genes are TRBV7-8 and TRBJ1-5; possible D gene TRBD1, 5 bases. Germline V CDR1 and CDR2: SGHVS, FQNEAQ. V lost 2 bases and J lost 1, with 18 bases in between. This CDR3 region has 18 residues. The CDR3 DNA follows: TGTGCCAGCAGCTTAAAAGCAGGGATCGGGCTCAGCAATCAGCCCCAGCATTTT. It codes for CASSLKAGIGLSNQPQHF.

The CDR3 region is CASSQDTFGQAWGSPLHF. DNA for the CDR3: TGCGCCAGCAGCCAAGATACCTTCGGACAGGCATGGGGTTCACCCCTCCACTTT. The genes are TRBV4-3 and TRBJ1-6; 7 bases map to TRBD1. This CDR3 has 18 residues. V lost 0 bases, J lost 9 bases, and 14 bases stayed unmatched. Per the germline V gene, CDR1 is LGHNA and CDR2 is YSLEER.

This sequence joins TRBV11-2 and TRBJ2-5; D is uncertain. Deletions cut 1 base from V and 4 bases from J, with 10 bases between. The CDR3 totals 14 residues. Per the germline V gene, CDR1 is SGHAT and CDR2 is FQNNGV. CDR3 in amino acids: CASSLGLTRETQYF. CDR3 DNA: TGTGCCAGCAGCTTAGGACTCACCCGAGAGACCCAGTACTTC. Complete variable domain (other parts from reference TRBV11-2 and TRBJ2-5): EAGVAQSPRYKIIEKRQSVAFWCNPISGHATLYWYQQILGQGPKLLIQFQNNGVVDDSQLPKDRFSAERLKGVDSTLKIQPAKLEDSAVYLCASSLGLTRETQYFGPGTRLLVL.

This clone was observed a single time. The chain recombines TRBV7-2 with TRBJ2-2; 9 nucleotides line up with TRBD1. V lost 3 bases and J lost 6; bases outside the gene matches: 8. The length of the CDR3 is 16 residues. Germline assignment: CDR1 SGHTA and CDR2 FQGNSA. DNA for the CDR3: TGTGCCAGCAGCTTTTTTGGACAGGGGCTTCCCGGGGAGCTGTTTTTT. Its protein is CASSFFGQGLPGELFF.

A few counts support this clone. V gene TRBV7-2 combines with J gene TRBJ1-1; no clear D. Germline V lookup: CDR1 SGHTA, CDR2 FQGNSA. V lost 0 bases to trimming and J lost 6 bases, with 11 bases between them. The length of the CDR3 is 14 residues. The DNA for the CDR3 is TGTGCCAGCAGCTTAGCGTCTTTAATTCCTGAAGCTTTCTTT. Translated: CASSLASLIPEAFF.

This chain joins TRBV10-2 and TRBJ2-7; 9 bases line up with TRBD1. V gave up 6 bases and J gave up 3 bases; unmatched junction bases: 12. The CDR3 contains 16 residues. Germline assignment: CDR1 WSHSY and CDR2 SAAADI. The CDR3 DNA reads TGCGCCAGCAGGGATCGGGTAGGGACAGGGAGCTACGAGCAGTACTTC. This encodes CASRDRVGTGSYEQYF.

In the case of this clone: This CDR3 is also generated by other DNA sequences in the sample. This rearrangement joins TRBV7-9 to TRBJ1-1; D is ambiguous. The CDR3 is 12 residues long. Trimming stripped 1 base from V and 7 bases from J, with 7 bases between. The germline CDR1 and CDR2 sequences are SEHNR and FQNEAQ (reference sequence). The CDR3 region is CASSLGGGEAFF. The CDR3 bases are TGTGCCAGCAGCTTAGGTGGAGGTGAAGCTTTCTTT.

This clone came up many times. The chain recombines TRBV6-4 with TRBJ2-1; 8 bases map to TRBD1. The CDR3 spans 14 residues. Germline loops: CDR1 MRHNA, CDR2 SNTAGT. V shed 6 bases and J 7 bases; nucleotides not matched to a gene: 8. CDR3 nucleotide sequence: TGTGCCAGCAGCGAGACAGGGGAAGGGAATGAGCAGTTCTTC. It is translated as CASSETGEGNEQFF.

The rearrangement links TRBV29-1 to TRBJ2-7, with D maybe TRBD1 (6 bases). V was trimmed by 1 base and J by 1 base, leaving 14 bases between them. This CDR3 is 15 amino acids long. Germline assignment: CDR1 SQVTM and CDR2 ANQGSEA. Here the CDR3 DNA reads TGCAGCGTTGAAGCCGTGGCAGGGGCTTCCTACGAGCAGTACTTC. This encodes CSVEAVAGASYEQYF.

Turning to this clone: The sample holds other DNA sequences that translate to the same CDR3. The V and J genes are TRBV9 and TRBJ2-5, with 7 bases fitting TRBD2. V was clipped by 0 bases and J by 1 base; unmatched bases: 3. This CDR3 has 15 residues. Per germline, CDR1 SGDLS and CDR2 YYNGEE. In nucleotides, the CDR3 is TGTGCCAGCAGCGTAGCGGGAGGTCCCCAAGAGACCCAGTACTTC. Protein product: CASSVAGGPQETQYF.